The 13 T cell receptor beta chains below all came from one sample that was sequenced in a study of radiotherapy plus CTLA-4 blockade in lung cancer. This table comes from immunoSEQ multiplex PCR, and its TCRdb copy is limited to in-frame clones, with some not included. The profile shows more than 75,000 clones, roughly 70% of them singletons. The input for sequencing was peripheral blood, taken from a patient treated with radiotherapy plus ipilimumab. The receptors come from a human donor with non-small cell lung cancer that progressed on radiotherapy plus ipilimumab.

The genes are TRBV7-2 and TRBJ1-2, with 7 bases aligning to TRBD1. This CDR3 comprises 14 residues. The V gene end was trimmed by 5 bases and the J gene end by 8 bases; junction bases not matched to a gene: 11. Germline lookup yields CDR1 SGHTA and CDR2 FQGNSA. The CDR3 sequence is CASSPSQGGAGYTF. The CDR3 nucleotides are TGTGCCAGCAGCCCATCCCAGGGGGGCGCGGGCTACACCTTC.

This clone was counted a few times. V and J are TRBV5-1 and TRBJ1-2; 7 bases are shared with TRBD1. Per germline, CDR1 SGHRS and CDR2 YFSETQ. Trimming took 3 bases from V and 1 from J; bases not matched to a gene: 3. This CDR3 contains 14 residues. The CDR3 DNA follows: TGCGCCAGCAGCTCCGGACAGGATAACTATGGCTACACCTTC. It translates to CASSSGQDNYGYTF.

V is TRBV5-6 and J is TRBJ1-1; D is uncertain. Germline CDR1 reads SGHDT; CDR2 reads YYEEEE. V lost 2 bases to trimming and J lost 1 base, with 12 bases between them. The CDR3 runs 15 residues. The CDR3 spells CASSFAGLSNTEAFF. The CDR3 DNA reads as TGTGCCAGCAGCTTCGCGGGATTATCGAACACTGAAGCTTTCTTT.

The chain has TRBV2 and TRBJ2-3, with D possibly TRBD2 on 6 matching bases. The germline CDR1 and CDR2 sequences are SNHLY and FYNNEI. The CDR3 covers 13 residues. V dropped 2 bases and J dropped 9 bases, with 12 bases sitting between them. The CDR3 reads CASSEIAAGTQYF. In DNA, the CDR3 is TGTGCCAGCAGTGAAATCGCGGCGGGGACGCAGTATTTT.

CDR3 sequence (DNA): TGTGCCATCAGTGAGAACCCCAAGGGAGTAGACACTGAAGCTTTCTTT. Amino acids: CAISENPKGVDTEAFF. This chain connects TRBV10-3 to TRBJ1-1, with D hard to call. Germline CDR1 is ENHRY and CDR2 is SYGVKD. V was shortened by 2 bases and J by 3 bases, with 16 bases between the two germline ends. CDR3 length equals 16 residues.

V is TRBV12-5 and J is TRBJ2-1; D uncertain. V was cut by 0 bases and J by 6 bases, with 18 bases left in between. Germline CDR1 and CDR2: LGHNT and FRNRAP. The CDR3 contains 17 residues. The CDR3 is CASGLVVGQAVGNEQFF. The CDR3 coding sequence is TGTGCTAGTGGTTTGGTGGTCGGCCAGGCCGTGGGCAATGAGCAGTTCTTC. Together with reference TRBV12-5 and TRBJ2-1, the CDR3 gives the full variable domain: DARVTQTPRHKVTEMGQEVTMRCQPILGHNTVFWYRQTMMQGLELLAYFRNRAPLDDSGMPKDRFSAEMPDATLATLKIQPSEPRDSAVYFCASGLVVGQAVGNEQFFGPGTRLTVL.

Concerning this clone: The sample has other DNA sequences that encode this CDR3 too. The V call is TRBV5-1, the J call TRBJ2-2; D may be TRBD2 (7 bases). This CDR3 is 16 amino acids long. Per germline, CDR1 SGHRS and CDR2 YFSETQ. Trimming removed 4 bases at V and 2 bases at J, with 15 bases between. The CDR3 reads CASSQGTGGNTGELFF. CDR3 sequence (DNA): TGCGCCAGCAGCCAGGGGACGGGGGGCAACACCGGGGAGCTGTTTTTT.

This rearrangement joins TRBV25-1 to TRBJ2-2; D possibly corresponds to TRBD2 (5 bases). V was pared by 8 bases and J by 4 bases, with 11 bases between. This CDR3 has 13 residues. Germline V CDR1 and CDR2: MGHDK, SYGVNS. CDR3 protein: CASRAVGTGELFF. For the CDR3, the DNA is TGTGCCAGCCGAGCGGTGGGCACCGGGGAGCTGTTTTTT.

The chain employs TRBV15 and TRBJ2-1; 14 bases are shared with TRBD2. The V segment lost 5 bases and the J segment 8 bases; nucleotides outside the gene matches: 5. The CDR3 is made up of 15 amino acids. Germline V gene data show CDR1 as LNHNV and CDR2 as YYDKDF (reference sequence). CDR3 in DNA: TGTGCCACCAGCCTAGGGACTAGCGGGAGCTATGAGCAGTTCTTC. Translating gives CATSLGTSGSYEQFF.

The chain couples TRBV5-1 to TRBJ2-5; no clear D. V lost 2 bases to trimming and J lost 1 base, with 12 bases between them. Germline V gene sequence: CDR1 SGHRS, CDR2 YFSETQ. There are 15 residues in the CDR3. The CDR3 DNA reads as TGCGCCAGCAGCTTTGTAGGCTTTTCCCAAGAGACCCAGTACTTC. Translating it yields CASSFVGFSQETQYF.

This clone was detected only a few times. The sample has other DNA sequences that encode this CDR3 too. The chain has TRBV4-2 and TRBJ2-3; D is uncertain. Looked up from germline, CDR1 is LGHNA and CDR2 is YNFKEQ. The CDR3 has 14 residues. V was clipped by 0 bases and J by 0 bases, with 4 bases between them. CDR3 residues: CASSQDGSTDTQYF. CDR3 coding DNA: TGTGCCAGCAGCCAAGACGGGAGCACAGATACGCAGTATTTT.

The chain uses TRBV4-3 and TRBJ2-5, with D possibly being TRBD1 or TRBD2 (6 bases each). V was pared by 0 bases and J by 4 bases, with 12 bases between. The CDR3 runs 15 residues. Germline assignment: CDR1 LGHNA and CDR2 YSLEER. The DNA of the CDR3 is TGCGCCAGCAGCCAAGAGTTCAGGGGAGGAGAGACCCAGTACTTC. This encodes CASSQEFRGGETQYF.

The rearrangement joins TRBV6-1 to TRBJ2-6; D ambiguous. The CDR3 covers 13 residues. Germline-derived CDR1 and CDR2 are MNHNS and SASEGT. The V and J ends lost 7 bases and 4 bases respectively, with 8 bases between them. CDR3 DNA: TGTGCCAGCACTGCGACGGGGGCCAACGTCCTGACTTTC. It yields the protein CASTATGANVLTF.